This record concerns one T cell receptor (beta chain) sequence. These data originate in a study of blood T cell repertoires in COVID-19. On the study more broadly: Italy, Spain and the United States were the sources of the convalescent and acute COVID-19 samples. From T cells, B-cell-depleted T cells, or PBMCs came the material, which was cDNA or gDNA.

Original analysis: Nucleated cell counts were estimated from reference gene primer amplification. Sequenced by immunoSEQ multiplex PCR; TCRdb stores in-frame clones only, minus some. V, J and clone size are taken as reported in that table, and D and trimming were inferred from the DNA itself. This table holds about 260,000 clones, around nine tenths found once. CDR1 and CDR2 from the germline V gene are SGHRS and YFSETQ. V shed 2 bases and J shed 7 bases, with 10 bases lying between them. This CDR3 spans 13 amino acids. This receptor was identified in a man aged 35 to 55 who had recovered from COVID-19. Sequenced input: peripheral blood. This chain joins TRBV5-1 and TRBJ2-1; D may be TRBD1 (5 bases). CDR3 in amino acids: CASSLPTENEQFF. The CDR3 nucleotides read TGCGCCAGCAGCTTACCGACAGAAAATGAGCAGTTCTTC.